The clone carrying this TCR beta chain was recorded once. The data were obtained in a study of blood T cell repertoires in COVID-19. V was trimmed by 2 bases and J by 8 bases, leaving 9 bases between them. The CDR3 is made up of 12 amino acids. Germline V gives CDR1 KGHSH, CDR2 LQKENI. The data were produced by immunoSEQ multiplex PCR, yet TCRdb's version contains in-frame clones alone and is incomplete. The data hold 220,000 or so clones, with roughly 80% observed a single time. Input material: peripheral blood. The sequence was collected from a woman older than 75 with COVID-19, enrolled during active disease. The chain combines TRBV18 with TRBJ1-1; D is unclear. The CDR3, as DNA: TGTGCCAGCTCACCAGGGAGTGCAGAAGCTTTCTTT. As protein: CASSPGSAEAFF. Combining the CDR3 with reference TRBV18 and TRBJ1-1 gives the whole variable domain NAGVMQNPRHLVRRRGQEARLRCSPMKGHSHVYWYRQLPEEGLKFMVYLQKENIIDESGMPKERFSAEFPKEGPSILRIQQVVRGDSAAYFCASSPGSAEAFFGQGTRLTVV.